This T cell receptor beta chain is from a study of response to subunit inactivated influenza vaccine. Germline CDR1 is ENHRY and CDR2 is SYGVKD. This CDR3 spans 13 amino acids. The V end lost 6 bases, the J end lost 3 bases, and 11 bases lay between the germline ends. Study-level points and caveats: It was the authors' suggestion that each seasonal influenza vaccination recruits few new T cells.

TCRdb reanalysed the RT-PCR reads using MiXCR and keeps one entry per CDR3 protein. The top ten clones hold around 2% of a sample with about 520,000 distinct CDR3 sequences, around 25% of them seen once. With regard to this clonotype: Antigen unknown.

The origin of this receptor is a man over 45 who received an inactivated influenza vaccine. Specimen: CD4+ T cells sorted from PBMCs, collected less than 6 days after vaccination. V and J are TRBV10-3 and TRBJ1-1; a possible D gene is TRBD1 (6 bases). CDR3 DNA sequence: TGTGCCATCAGACAGGGTAGGGACACTGAAGCTTTCTTT. Translation gives CAIRQGRDTEAFF.